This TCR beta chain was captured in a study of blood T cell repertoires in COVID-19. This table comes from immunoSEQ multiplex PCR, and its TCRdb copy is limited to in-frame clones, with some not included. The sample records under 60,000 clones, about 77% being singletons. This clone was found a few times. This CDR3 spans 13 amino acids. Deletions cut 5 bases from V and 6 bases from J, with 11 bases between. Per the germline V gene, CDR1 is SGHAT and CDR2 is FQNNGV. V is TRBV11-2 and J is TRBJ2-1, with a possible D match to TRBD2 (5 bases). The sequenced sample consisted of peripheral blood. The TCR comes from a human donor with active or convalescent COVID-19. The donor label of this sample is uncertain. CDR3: CASSIGGLNEQFF. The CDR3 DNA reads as TGTGCCAGCAGCATCGGAGGTCTCAATGAGCAGTTCTTC. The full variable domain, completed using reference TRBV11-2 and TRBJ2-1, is EAGVAQSPRYKIIEKRQSVAFWCNPISGHATLYWYQQILGQGPKLLIQFQNNGVVDDSQLPKDRFSAERLKGVDSTLKIQPAKLEDSAVYLCASSIGGLNEQFFGPGTRLTVL.